This T cell receptor (beta chain) originates from a study of cytomegalovirus exposure and HLA in healthy donors. Study context: Most genotyped donors, 65% to 85% of about 400, had Caucasian-associated genetic ancestry.

The V gene lost 5 bases and the J gene lost 12 bases, with 17 bases spanning the gap. The CDR3 has 13 residues. Germline V gene lookup returns CDR1 SGHTA and CDR2 FQGNSA. Points from the study as a whole: CMV serostatus was the only immune exposure information that was available. Sequencing likely generated an artifact that appeared as a cluster of highly shared sequence variants. Published work reported that the classifier diagnosed cytomegalovirus status with high specificity and sensitivity.

The PCR contained 60 Vbeta and 13 Jbeta primers. Sequenced by immunoSEQ multiplex PCR; TCRdb stores in-frame clones only, minus some. The sample has 150,000 to 200,000 clones, 80% to 90% seen once. Regarding this clone: Its antigen is as yet unknown.

Sequenced sample: PBMCs. This rearrangement joins TRBV7-2 to TRBJ2-1; D not resolved. The source of this sequence is a man aged 18-30 years in good health and CMV-seropositive. For the CDR3, the DNA is TGTGCCAGCAGCGCAGACTCCAATGAGCGGCAGTTCTTC. Encoded protein: CASSADSNERQFF.